These 18 T cell receptor beta chains were all obtained from the same sample, sequenced in a study of T-cell reconstitution after alpha-beta-depleted transplantation in children. A TCRbeta library incorporating unique molecular identifiers was prepared. MiXCR, applied by TCRdb to the PCR reads, yields one record per CDR3 protein. The table includes almost 500,000 distinct CDR3 sequences, around 12% detected once. The sequencing here drew on PBMCs from the stem cell graft donor, taken from the stem cell graft. These receptors all come from a human donor who donated a stem cell graft to a child with combined immunodeficiency.

This clonotype appeared a few times. This chain connects TRBV5-1 to TRBJ2-1; maybe TRBD2 (6 bases). V was shortened by 5 bases and J by 9 bases, with 18 bases between the two germline ends. Germline-derived CDR1 and CDR2 are SGHRS and YFSETQ. The CDR3 has 14 amino acids. CDR3 bases: TGCGCCAGCAGTCGGGAGACGAATCTCGGTGAGCAGTTCTTC. Its protein is CASSRETNLGEQFF.

The chain is built from TRBV12-3 or TRBV12-4 and TRBJ2-7; D is unclear. V was shortened by 2 bases and J by 3 bases, with 5 bases between the two germline ends. The CDR3 length is 12 residues. This CDR3 reads CASSLWLYEQYF. CDR3 bases: TGTGCCAGCAGTTTATGGCTCTACGAGCAGTACTTC.

There are a few counts of this clonotype. This sequence joins TRBV4-3 and TRBJ2-1; D is possibly TRBD2 (5 bases). The CDR3 has 15 residues. Germline assignment: CDR1 LGHNA and CDR2 YSLEER. With 0 bases removed from V and 4 bases from J, the gap between germline ends came to 10 bases. Here the CDR3 reads CASSQDPRRYNEQFF. The DNA of the CDR3 is TGCGCCAGCAGCCAAGATCCCAGGAGGTACAATGAGCAGTTCTTC.

This clonotype turned up a few times. The rearrangement joins TRBV6-5 to TRBJ2-5, with TRBD2 as a possible D gene (6 bases). The germline V gene encodes CDR1 MNHEY and CDR2 SVGAGI. The V end was cut by 4 bases, the J end by 2 bases, with 14 bases between. The CDR3 contains 15 residues. As DNA, the CDR3 is TGTGCCAGCAGTTGGTCCAGCGGGCTTCAAGAGACCCAGTACTTC. Its protein is CASSWSSGLQETQYF.

There are a few counts of this clonotype. This CDR3 reads CASSISSGQETQYF. The CDR3 nucleotides are TGTGCCAGCAGCATCAGTAGCGGCCAAGAGACCCAGTACTTC. This chain connects TRBV9 to TRBJ2-5; D possibly corresponds to TRBD2 (6 bases). The germline gives CDR1 SGDLS, CDR2 YYNGEE. V was shortened by 4 bases and J by 1 base, with 11 bases between the two germline ends. The CDR3 consists of 14 residues.

The rearrangement links TRBV6-1 to TRBJ2-1; 12 nucleotides agree with TRBD2. Trimming cost V 3 bases and J 9 bases; bases outside gene matches: 6. This CDR3 is built from 15 residues. The V gene's germline CDR1 is MNHNS and CDR2 SASEGT. DNA of the CDR3: TGTGCCAGCAGTGAGAGGACTAGCGGGATAGCTGAGCAGTTCTTC. Residues: CASSERTSGIAEQFF.

This clonotype was observed a handful of times. The chain recombines TRBV6-5 with TRBJ1-2, with 7 bases that match TRBD1. This CDR3 comprises 15 residues. Germline-derived CDR1 and CDR2 are MNHEY and SVGAGI. V shed 2 bases, J shed 7 bases, and the junction held 10 bases outside the gene matches. This CDR3 is CASSYQTGEVGGYTF. CDR3 coding DNA: TGTGCCAGCAGTTACCAAACAGGGGAAGTCGGTGGCTACACCTTC.

Only a few counts were recorded for this clonotype. The chain combines TRBV25-1 with TRBJ2-1, with D possibly matching TRBD1 (6 bases). Looked up from germline, CDR1 is MGHDK and CDR2 is SYGVNS. The CDR3 loop spans 14 amino acids. V was clipped by 4 bases and J by 3 bases, with 10 bases between them. CDR3 nucleotides: TGTGCCAGCAGTGTAGACAGGCACTACAATGAGCAGTTCTTC. The encoded protein is CASSVDRHYNEQFF.

The rearrangement joins TRBV6-2 or TRBV6-3 to TRBJ2-5; no reliable D call. CDR1 and CDR2 (germline): MNHEY, SVGEGT. Trimming shortened V by 6 bases and J by 3 bases, and 17 bases separated the two germline ends. There are 15 residues in the CDR3. The CDR3 protein is CASSGPIGNKETQYF. The CDR3 coding sequence is TGTGCCAGCAGCGGACCCATAGGGAACAAAGAGACCCAGTACTTC.

This clonotype was seen repeatedly, ten times or more. The CDR3 bases are TGCGCCAGCAGTGATCCTGGGGGAGGAGCCTCCTACGAGCAGTACTTC. Translation: CASSDPGGGASYEQYF. The chain employs TRBV10-2 and TRBJ2-7; weak D call: TRBD2 (6 bases). V was clipped by 3 bases and J by 0 bases, with 15 bases between them. The CDR3 has 16 residues. The germline V gene encodes CDR1 WSHSY and CDR2 SAAADI.

V gene TRBV27 combines with J gene TRBJ2-3, with D hard to call. In germline, CDR1 is MNHEY, CDR2 SMNVEV (reference sequence). With 0 bases removed from V and 6 bases from J, the gap between germline ends came to 10 bases. This CDR3 has 14 amino acids. Here the CDR3 reads CASSLSAQGDTQYF. CDR3 coding DNA: TGTGCCAGCAGTTTATCGGCCCAAGGGGATACGCAGTATTTT.

The chain joins TRBV20-1 to TRBJ2-7; possibly TRBD1 or TRBD2 for D (5 bases each). V shed 0 bases and J shed 0 bases, with 12 bases lying between them. CDR1 and CDR2 from the germline V gene are DFQATT and SNEGSKA (reference sequence). There are 15 residues in the CDR3. The CDR3 sequence is CSARDEGRVSYEQYF. The DNA of the CDR3 is TGCAGTGCTAGAGATGAGGGGCGGGTCTCCTACGAGCAGTACTTC.

The rearrangement links TRBV7-9 to TRBJ2-7, with 7 bases identical to TRBD2. Looked up from germline, CDR1 is SEHNR and CDR2 is FQNEAQ (reference sequence). The CDR3 contains 16 residues. The J segment lost 1 base and the V segment lost 1 base, leaving 7 bases of the junction unmatched. CDR3 nucleotides: TGTGCCAGCAGCTTAGTAGGGCGGGGGAGATCCTACGAGCAGTACTTC. This gives the protein CASSLVGRGRSYEQYF.

In this sample, this clonotype turned up a few times. The chain employs TRBV29-1 and TRBJ2-7, with D possibly being TRBD1 (6 bases). The CDR3 sequence is 15 residues long. The germline gives CDR1 SQVTM, CDR2 ANQGSEA. Deletions cut 0 bases from V and 7 bases from J, with 19 bases between. The CDR3 loop reads CSVEDQGQGSREQYF. The CDR3 region has the DNA TGCAGCGTTGAAGATCAGGGGCAGGGCTCTAGGGAGCAGTACTTC.

The chain carries TRBV5-1 and TRBJ2-3, with D perhaps TRBD2 (6 bases). The CDR3 contains 20 residues. The germline V gene encodes CDR1 SGHRS and CDR2 YFSETQ. Trimming removed 4 bases from V and 1 base from J, with 28 bases in between. The CDR3 spells CASSRFSSKGSWEGTDTQYF. Here the CDR3 DNA reads TGCGCCAGCAGCCGATTCTCTTCCAAGGGTAGTTGGGAGGGCACAGATACGCAGTATTTT.

This clonotype appeared many times. The rearrangement uses TRBV20-1 and TRBJ2-2, with a tentative D call TRBD2 (5 bases). V shed 0 bases and J shed 5 bases, with 16 bases lying between them. The CDR3 has 16 residues. CDR1 is DFQATT and CDR2 is SNEGSKA in the germline V gene (reference sequence). CDR3 residues: CSAREDLEVQTGELFF. The CDR3 DNA sequence: TGCAGTGCTAGAGAGGATTTGGAGGTCCAAACCGGGGAGCTGTTTTTT.

This clonotype was seen a handful of times. V and J are TRBV2 and TRBJ1-5; 9 bases map to TRBD1. V shed 5 bases, J shed 5 bases, and the junction held 4 bases outside the gene matches. Per the germline V gene, CDR1 is SNHLY and CDR2 is FYNNEI. The length of the CDR3 is 14 residues. CDR3 sequence (DNA): TGTGCCAGCAGTCGGACAGGGGTGGATCAGCCCCAGCATTTT. As protein: CASSRTGVDQPQHF. The complete variable domain, with remaining parts taken from reference TRBV2 and TRBJ1-5, reads EPEVTQTPSHQVTQMGQEVILRCVPISNHLYFYWYRQILGQKVEFLVSFYNNEISEKSEIFDDQFSVERPDGSNFTLKIRSTKLEDSAMYFCASSRTGVDQPQHFGDGTRLSIL.

This clonotype has only a few counts. V and J are TRBV3-1 and TRBJ2-7, with TRBD1 as a possible D gene (5 bases). The CDR3 has 14 residues. CDR1 is LGHDT and CDR2 is YNNKEL in the germline V gene (reference sequence). Trimming took off 1 base at V and 10 bases at J, with 17 bases between the two ends. DNA for the CDR3: TGTGCCAGCAGCCAAGGGTCCAGGGTTTCGGAACAGTACTTC. The encoded protein is CASSQGSRVSEQYF.